These T cell receptor beta chains were read from a single sample in a study of T cells in Graves' hyperthyroidism and ophthalmopathy. TCRdb fed the multiplex PCR reads into MiXCR, producing one record per CDR3 protein. The data show around 530,000 distinct CDR3 sequences, approximately 17% seen once. The sequencing input was blood. Receptors were obtained from a woman aged 18 to 35 with Graves' ophthalmopathy. CDR3s include the opening cysteine and the closing phenylalanine or tryptophan. Each record gives: V gene, D gene, clone size, J gene, CDR3 protein, CDR3 DNA. D genes are given only for firm matches. Size is stated for part of the rows, as once, few or many counts, or as a class when the clone is expanded.

v_gene: TRBV20-1; d_gene: .; abundance: many; j_gene: TRBJ2-7; CDR3aa: CSATDTGTYEQYF; CDR3nt: TGCAGTGCTACGGACACCGGTACCTACGAGCAGTACTTC
v_gene: TRBV18; d_gene: .; abundance: many; j_gene: TRBJ1-1; CDR3aa: CASSPSQGYTEAFF; CDR3nt: TGTGCCAGCTCACCTTCCCAGGGGTACACTGAAGCTTTCTTT
v_gene: TRBV6-5; d_gene: .; abundance: .; j_gene: TRBJ2-2; CDR3aa: CASSYFAWGAHGELFF; CDR3nt: TGTGCCAGCAGTTATTTCGCATGGGGGGCTCACGGGGAGCTGTTTTTT
v_gene: TRBV29-1; d_gene: .; abundance: few; j_gene: TRBJ2-5; CDR3aa: CSVLGQQGGTQETQYF; CDR3nt: TGCAGCGTATTGGGCCAACAGGGGGGGACCCAAGAGACCCAGTACTTC
v_gene: TRBV20-1; d_gene: TRBD1; abundance: many; j_gene: TRBJ1-1; CDR3aa: CSGQGVTEAFF; CDR3nt: TGCAGCGGACAGGGAGTCACTGAAGCTTTCTTT
v_gene: TRBV7-2; d_gene: .; abundance: .; j_gene: TRBJ2-1; CDR3aa: CASSLEGSGNEQFF; CDR3nt: TGTGCCAGCAGCTTAGAGGGTAGCGGCAATGAGCAGTTCTTC
v_gene: TRBV27; d_gene: TRBD1; abundance: many; j_gene: TRBJ2-7; CDR3aa: CASSLIRDSSYEQYF; CDR3nt: TGTGCCAGCAGTTTAATCCGGGACAGCTCCTACGAGCAGTACTTC
v_gene: TRBV20-1; d_gene: TRBD2; abundance: many; j_gene: TRBJ2-1; CDR3aa: CSASTGLAGYNEQFF; CDR3nt: TGCAGTGCTAGCACCGGCCTAGCGGGTTACAATGAGCAGTTCTTC
v_gene: TRBV20-1; d_gene: TRBD2; abundance: .; j_gene: TRBJ2-1; CDR3aa: CSREGPYNEQFF; CDR3nt: TGCAGCCGGGAGGGGCCCTACAATGAGCAGTTCTTC
v_gene: TRBV2; d_gene: .; abundance: few; j_gene: TRBJ2-7; CDR3aa: CASSGGVAGEQYF; CDR3nt: TGTGCCAGCAGTGGGGGGGTGGCTGGCGAGCAGTACTTC
v_gene: TRBV6-1; d_gene: .; abundance: many; j_gene: TRBJ2-7; CDR3aa: CASSEDQGSVNEQYF; CDR3nt: TGTGCCAGCAGTGAAGATCAGGGTTCAGTAAACGAGCAGTACTTC
v_gene: TRBV28; d_gene: .; abundance: many; j_gene: TRBJ2-7; CDR3aa: CASSLMGYEQYF; CDR3nt: TGTGCCAGCAGTTTGATGGGGTACGAGCAGTACTTC
v_gene: TRBV5-6; d_gene: .; abundance: .; j_gene: TRBJ2-7; CDR3aa: CASSLGPGSAYEQYF; CDR3nt: TGTGCCAGCAGCTTGGGGCCGGGGAGCGCCTACGAGCAGTACTTC
v_gene: TRBV20-1; d_gene: .; abundance: .; j_gene: TRBJ1-4; CDR3aa: CSAHTSREKLFF; CDR3nt: TGCAGTGCCCACACTTCGCGAGAAAAACTGTTTTTT
v_gene: TRBV28; d_gene: TRBD1; abundance: many; j_gene: TRBJ2-7; CDR3aa: CASSASDRDRVIVQYF; CDR3nt: TGTGCCAGCAGCGCCAGTGACCGGGACAGGGTCATCGTGCAGTACTTC
v_gene: TRBV11-3; d_gene: .; abundance: .; j_gene: TRBJ2-3; CDR3aa: CASSQEGAGTDTQYF; CDR3nt: TGTGCCAGCAGCCAAGAGGGAGCGGGCACAGATACGCAGTATTTT
v_gene: TRBV27; d_gene: TRBD1; abundance: many; j_gene: TRBJ2-1; CDR3aa: CASGVTAGGYNEQFF; CDR3nt: TGTGCCAGCGGTGTGACGGCAGGGGGCTACAATGAGCAGTTCTTC
v_gene: TRBV12-3/TRBV12-4; d_gene: .; abundance: many; j_gene: TRBJ2-3; CDR3aa: CASSWIAGRNTDTQYF; CDR3nt: TGTGCCAGCAGTTGGATCGCCGGCAGAAACACAGATACGCAGTATTTT
v_gene: TRBV28; d_gene: .; abundance: many; j_gene: TRBJ2-7; CDR3aa: CASSPPIGAEQYF; CDR3nt: TGTGCCAGCAGTCCCCCCATTGGGGCCGAGCAGTACTTC
v_gene: TRBV18; d_gene: .; abundance: .; j_gene: TRBJ2-5; CDR3aa: CASSPQEGVFATQYF; CDR3nt: TGTGCCAGCTCACCTCAAGAGGGAGTATTTGCGACCCAGTACTTC
v_gene: TRBV5-6; d_gene: .; abundance: .; j_gene: TRBJ2-4; CDR3aa: CASSNPGPNQNIQYF; CDR3nt: TGTGCCAGCAGCAACCCGGGACCCAATCAAAACATTCAGTACTTC
v_gene: TRBV3-1; d_gene: TRBD1; abundance: few; j_gene: TRBJ1-2; CDR3aa: CASSQVAGQGAQNWYGYTF; CDR3nt: TGTGCCAGCAGCCAAGTGGCGGGACAGGGGGCGCAGAACTGGTATGGCTACACCTTC
v_gene: TRBV27; d_gene: .; abundance: many; j_gene: TRBJ2-7; CDR3aa: CASSPSRGDYEQYF; CDR3nt: TGTGCCAGCAGCCCCTCACGCGGGGACTACGAGCAGTACTTC
v_gene: TRBV20-1; d_gene: .; abundance: .; j_gene: TRBJ2-1; CDR3aa: CSARDQHRYNNEQFF; CDR3nt: TGCAGTGCTAGAGATCAGCACCGATACAACAATGAGCAGTTCTTC